This TCR beta chain originates from a study of cytomegalovirus exposure and HLA in healthy donors. Study-level information: There were approximately 81 million unique TCRs (from HLA-typed donors) in an early data release.

Despite likely unrecorded immune exposures, the donors were nominally healthy at the time of sampling. Researchers ran the PCR with 60 Vbeta and 13 Jbeta primers. Libraries were prepared by immunoSEQ multiplex PCR; TCRdb keeps only in-frame clonotypes and omits some of them. The sample comprises fewer than 200,000 clones, around 75% of which are singletons, and 1.8% rests with the top ten. The study's findings and limits: Looking again later, the authors saw that most CMV-associated TCR beta chains seemed HLA-restricted.

As regards this clone: Its antigen remains unknown.

This clonotype was obtained from a woman in her 30s in good health and CMV-seronegative. The material sequenced was PBMCs.

The CDR3 sequence: CATSRDVGLAGGRFTVRYNEQFF. In nucleotides, the CDR3 is TGTGCCACCAGCAGAGATGTGGGACTAGCGGGAGGCCGATTCACAGTACGCTACAATGAGCAGTTCTTC. The chain has TRBV15 and TRBJ2-1, with TRBD2 matching 15 bases. Germline loops: CDR1 LNHNV, CDR2 YYDKDF (reference sequence). The CDR3 contains 23 residues. The ends lost 0 bases at V and 3 bases at J; junction bases unmatched: 18. The entire variable domain, with the rest obtained from reference TRBV15 and TRBJ2-1, is as follows: DAMVIQNPRYQVTQFGKPVTLSCSQTLNHNVMYWYQQKSSQAPKLLFHYYDKDFNNEADTPDNFQSRRPNTSFCFLDIRSPGLGDTAMYLCATSRDVGLAGGRFTVRYNEQFFGPGTRLTVL.